Listed below are T cell receptor beta chains from one sample, sequenced in a study of control samples from healthy donors and cancer patients. The protocol was immunoSEQ multiplex PCR, while the TCRdb copy is restricted to in-frame clones and leaves out a portion. The sample consists of approximately 140,000 clones, roughly 93% of them appearing once. Sequencing input: blood. Receptors were obtained from a man aged 18 to 30 in good health. The CDR3 runs from the conserved cysteine through the conserved F or W. The D gene is left open where the match is weak. Some rows mark clone size as missing; the rest say once, few, many or name a class of expanded clone.

size: .
D: .
V: TRBV28
J: TRBJ2-4
CDR3: CASSLPNTIQYF
DNA: TGTGCCAGCAGTCTTCCTAATACCATTCAGTACTTC

size: once
D: TRBD2
V: TRBV9
J: TRBJ2-3
CDR3: CASSETSGTSGRDTQYF
DNA: TGTGCCAGCAGCGAGACCTCCGGGACTAGCGGGAGAGATACGCAGTATTTT

size: .
D: .
V: TRBV4-1
J: TRBJ2-1
CDR3: CASDNRGVNNEQFF
DNA: TGCGCCAGCGATAACCGGGGCGTCAACAATGAGCAGTTCTTC

size: .
D: .
V: TRBV5-4
J: TRBJ2-2
CDR3: CASSLFGQYINTGELFF
DNA: TGTGCCAGCAGCTTGTTTGGTCAGTACATCAACACCGGGGAGCTGTTTTTT

size: .
D: .
V: TRBV5-1
J: TRBJ2-5
CDR3: CASSPGLTRETQYF
DNA: TGCGCCAGCAGCCCAGGACTTACGAGAGAGACCCAGTACTTC

size: once
D: .
V: TRBV29-1
J: TRBJ2-5
CDR3: CSAGTQYF
DNA: TGCAGCGCCGGGACCCAGTACTTC

size: .
D: TRBD2
V: TRBV13
J: TRBJ2-1
CDR3: CASSLRGGSGDPSSYNEQFF
DNA: TGTGCCAGCAGCCTCCGGGGGGGTAGCGGGGATCCCTCCTCCTACAATGAGCAGTTCTTC

size: .
D: .
V: TRBV11-2
J: TRBJ2-7
CDR3: CASSFGQGQTEQYF
DNA: TGTGCCAGCAGCTTCGGCCAAGGCCAAACCGAGCAGTACTTC

size: .
D: .
V: TRBV21-1
J: TRBJ2-3
CDR3: CASSKEGTGDSTDTQYF
DNA: TGTGCCAGCAGCAAAGAGGGGACAGGGGACAGCACAGATACGCAGTATTTT

size: .
D: .
V: TRBV20-1
J: TRBJ1-4
CDR3: CSARIPEKLFF
DNA: TGCAGTGCTAGAATTCCCGAAAAACTGTTTTTT

size: .
D: .
V: TRBV5-1
J: TRBJ1-3
CDR3: CASSLGSSGNTIYF
DNA: TGCGCCAGCAGCTTGGGGAGCTCTGGAAACACCATATATTTT

size: .
D: TRBD2
V: TRBV7-9
J: TRBJ2-7
CDR3: CASSERAGGYEQYF
DNA: TGTGCCAGCAGCGAAAGAGCGGGGGGGTACGAGCAGTACTTC

size: .
D: .
V: TRBV19
J: TRBJ1-4
CDR3: CASSIVGEANEKLFF
DNA: TGTGCCAGTAGTATTGTGGGAGAGGCTAATGAAAAACTGTTTTTT

size: .
D: .
V: TRBV30
J: TRBJ2-3
CDR3: CASGKDTTSTDTQYF
DNA: TGTGCCTCAGGGAAGGACACCACTAGCACAGATACGCAGTATTTT

size: .
D: .
V: TRBV9
J: TRBJ1-2
CDR3: CASYGFDGYTF
DNA: TGTGCCAGTTATGGTTTCGATGGCTACACCTTC

size: .
D: TRBD1
V: TRBV28
J: TRBJ1-1
CDR3: CASSLAGTGGFRTEAFF
DNA: TGTGCCAGCAGTTTAGCCGGGACAGGGGGTTTTCGCACTGAAGCTTTCTTT

size: .
D: TRBD1
V: TRBV6-6
J: TRBJ1-6
CDR3: CASSQRQGAPPDNSPLHF
DNA: TGTGCCAGCAGTCAGAGACAGGGGGCTCCTCCCGATAATTCACCCCTCCACTTT

size: .
D: TRBD2
V: TRBV9
J: TRBJ2-7
CDR3: CASSVTSGEAYEQYF
DNA: TGTGCCAGCAGCGTTACTAGCGGGGAGGCCTACGAGCAGTACTTC

size: .
D: .
V: TRBV7-8
J: TRBJ2-7
CDR3: CASSLEISYEQYF
DNA: TGTGCCAGCAGCTTGGAGATCTCCTACGAGCAGTACTTC

size: .
D: .
V: TRBV7-9
J: TRBJ1-1
CDR3: CASSLIVGNTEAFF
DNA: TGTGCCAGCAGCTTAATTGTGGGGAACACTGAAGCTTTCTTT

size: .
D: TRBD2
V: TRBV6-5
J: TRBJ2-1
CDR3: CARGGSGDLIGEQFF
DNA: TGTGCCAGGGGAGGGAGCGGGGATCTGATTGGTGAGCAGTTCTTC

size: once
D: .
V: TRBV19
J: TRBJ1-1
CDR3: CASSIDVWTSNTEAFF
DNA: TGTGCCAGTAGTATAGATGTGTGGACATCCAACACTGAAGCTTTCTTT

size: .
D: .
V: TRBV5-1
J: TRBJ2-7
CDR3: CASSLDGAVGGYEQYF
DNA: TGCGCCAGCAGCTTGGATGGGGCGGTGGGGGGCTACGAGCAGTACTTC

size: once
D: TRBD1
V: TRBV6-2/TRBV6-3
J: TRBJ1-2
CDR3: CASSYGTVTNYGYTF
DNA: TGTGCCAGCAGTTACGGGACAGTTACTAACTATGGCTACACCTTC

size: .
D: .
V: TRBV2
J: TRBJ2-7
CDR3: CASQDSPYEQYF
DNA: TGTGCCAGCCAGGACAGCCCCTACGAGCAGTACTTC

size: .
D: .
V: TRBV27
J: TRBJ1-5
CDR3: CASGLASNQPQHF
DNA: TGTGCCAGCGGTCTCGCTAGCAATCAGCCCCAGCATTTT

size: .
D: TRBD2
V: TRBV9
J: TRBJ2-7
CDR3: CASSVGVSGSWEQYF
DNA: TGTGCCAGCAGCGTAGGGGTTAGCGGGAGTTGGGAGCAGTACTTC

size: .
D: TRBD2
V: TRBV5-1
J: TRBJ2-1
CDR3: CASSLGPVTSGGANEQFF
DNA: TGCGCCAGCAGCTTGGGCCCGGTGACTAGCGGGGGGGCAAATGAGCAGTTCTTC

size: .
D: TRBD1
V: TRBV2
J: TRBJ2-7
CDR3: CASSVTGSSNEQYF
DNA: TGTGCCAGCAGTGTGACAGGGTCGAGTAACGAGCAGTACTTC

size: .
D: .
V: TRBV28
J: TRBJ1-4
CDR3: CASSSWTETNEKLFF
DNA: TGTGCCAGCAGCTCCTGGACAGAAACTAATGAAAAACTGTTTTTT

size: once
D: .
V: TRBV7-9
J: TRBJ1-2
CDR3: CASSLIRGYTF
DNA: TGTGCCAGCAGCTTAATACGTGGCTACACCTTC

size: .
D: .
V: TRBV6-5
J: TRBJ2-1
CDR3: CASSPGGDKGEQFF
DNA: TGTGCCAGCAGTCCTGGGGGAGACAAGGGTGAGCAGTTCTTC

size: .
D: TRBD1
V: TRBV30
J: TRBJ1-4
CDR3: CAALRTGSEKLFF
DNA: TGTGCCGCTCTTAGGACAGGGTCTGAAAAACTGTTTTTT

size: .
D: TRBD1
V: TRBV7-8
J: TRBJ2-2
CDR3: CASSWKDRIITGELFF
DNA: TGTGCCAGCAGCTGGAAGGACAGGATTATCACCGGGGAGCTGTTTTTT

size: .
D: .
V: TRBV5-6
J: TRBJ2-1
CDR3: CASSSLYTAGFRSNEQFF
DNA: TGTGCCAGCAGCTCGTTATACACCGCAGGGTTTCGCTCCAATGAGCAGTTCTTC

size: .
D: .
V: TRBV7-6
J: TRBJ2-1
CDR3: CASSHRGSEQFF
DNA: TGTGCCAGCAGCCACCGGGGGAGTGAGCAGTTCTTC

size: .
D: .
V: TRBV12-5
J: TRBJ1-1
CDR3: CASGQGTEAFF
DNA: TGTGCTAGTGGTCAAGGGACTGAAGCTTTCTTT

size: .
D: .
V: TRBV6-5
J: TRBJ1-1
CDR3: CASSSGGFDTEAFF
DNA: TGTGCCAGCAGTTCGGGGGGGTTTGACACTGAAGCTTTCTTT

size: .
D: TRBD1
V: TRBV6-5
J: TRBJ1-2
CDR3: CASSLIGQGAGYTF
DNA: TGTGCCAGCAGCCTCATAGGACAGGGGGCTGGCTACACCTTC

size: .
D: .
V: TRBV7-2
J: TRBJ2-2
CDR3: CAMDSKNTGELFF
DNA: TGTGCCATGGACAGCAAGAACACCGGGGAGCTGTTTTTT

size: .
D: .
V: TRBV5-1
J: TRBJ1-5
CDR3: CASSLWGAGDQPQHF
DNA: TGCGCCAGCAGCTTGTGGGGGGCTGGGGATCAGCCCCAGCATTTT

size: .
D: TRBD1
V: TRBV19
J: TRBJ2-6
CDR3: CASRPGGARTFSGANVLTF
DNA: TGTGCCAGTAGGCCAGGGGGTGCCCGTACTTTCTCTGGGGCCAACGTCCTGACTTTC

size: .
D: .
V: TRBV7-9
J: TRBJ1-2
CDR3: CASSYLPGERVGYTF
DNA: TGTGCCAGCAGCTACCTACCCGGAGAGCGGGTGGGCTACACCTTC

size: .
D: .
V: TRBV2
J: TRBJ1-3
CDR3: CASRPDSSSGNTIYF
DNA: TGTGCCAGCAGGCCCGACAGTTCCTCTGGAAACACCATATATTTT

size: .
D: .
V: TRBV19
J: TRBJ2-3
CDR3: CASSIAWGRRTDTQYF
DNA: TGTGCCAGTAGTATAGCCTGGGGCAGACGCACAGATACGCAGTATTTT

size: .
D: TRBD2
V: TRBV19
J: TRBJ2-1
CDR3: CASRVEGWTSGGNNEQFF
DNA: TGTGCCAGCCGGGTGGAAGGCTGGACTAGCGGGGGAAACAATGAGCAGTTCTTC

size: .
D: .
V: TRBV7-2
J: TRBJ2-7
CDR3: CASSLGLSVYEQYF
DNA: TGTGCCAGCAGCTTAGGGCTATCTGTCTACGAGCAGTACTTC

size: .
D: .
V: TRBV15
J: TRBJ1-1
CDR3: CATSNERVTEAFF
DNA: TGTGCCACCAGCAACGAGCGGGTCACTGAAGCTTTCTTT

size: .
D: .
V: TRBV3-1/TRBV3-2
J: TRBJ2-3
CDR3: CASSQGADTQYF
DNA: TGTGCCAGCAGCCAGGGGGCGGATACGCAGTATTTT

size: .
D: .
V: TRBV25-1
J: TRBJ1-3
CDR3: CATRRGPGNTIYF
DNA: TGTGCCACCCGGAGGGGACCTGGAAACACCATATATTTT

size: .
D: .
V: TRBV7-7
J: TRBJ2-7
CDR3: CASSLSPGEGYEQYF
DNA: TGTGCTAGCAGCTTATCTCCAGGTGAGGGCTACGAGCAGTACTTC

size: .
D: .
V: TRBV24-1
J: TRBJ2-1
CDR3: CATSDTMRISEQFF
DNA: TGTGCCACCAGTGACACCATGCGGATAAGTGAGCAGTTCTTC

size: .
D: .
V: TRBV19
J: TRBJ2-5
CDR3: CASSKGTRPRGETQYF
DNA: TGTGCCAGTAGTAAAGGGACAAGGCCTAGGGGAGAGACCCAGTACTTC

size: .
D: TRBD1
V: TRBV7-8
J: TRBJ1-6
CDR3: CASRPLTGGDNSPLHF
DNA: TGTGCCAGCAGGCCCCTGACAGGGGGCGATAATTCACCCCTCCACTTT

size: .
D: .
V: TRBV11-2
J: TRBJ2-7
CDR3: CASSSETRSLYEQYF
DNA: TGTGCCAGCAGCTCCGAGACTAGATCGCTCTACGAGCAGTACTTC